This T cell receptor beta chain was sequenced in a study of blood T cell repertoires in COVID-19. Study context: The United States, Italy and Spain supplied acute and convalescent COVID-19 samples.

The protocol was immunoSEQ multiplex PCR, while the TCRdb copy is restricted to in-frame clones and leaves out a portion. The sample lists about 160,000 clones, 80% to 90% seen once, with roughly 4.1% in the top ten. From germline, CDR1 is MNHEY and CDR2 SMNVEV (reference sequence). The V gene lost 0 bases and the J gene lost 4 bases, with 9 bases spanning the gap. The CDR3 totals 14 residues. Input material: peripheral blood. V usage is TRBV27 and J usage is TRBJ1-2; D gene unclear. The TCR comes from a woman in her sixties or seventies with acute or convalescent COVID-19. For the CDR3, the DNA is TGTGCCAGCAGTTTATCGGGCAGCTTCTATGGCTACACCTTC. As protein: CASSLSGSFYGYTF.